This T cell receptor beta chain originates from a study of T cells in Graves' hyperthyroidism and ophthalmopathy. Study summary: Specimen type is peripheral blood, collected at initial diagnosis prior to any treatment. Study-wide results and limits: A model using 13 V-J features told ophthalmopathy apart from stable hyperthyroidism.

Graves' hyperthyroidism was deemed stable given no ophthalmopathy progression within 18 months. Hyperthyroidism in the patients, aged 18 to 65, was newly diagnosed and under 2 months in duration. In its sample, this clonotype was seen many times. Its antigen is as yet unknown. RNA transcripts yielded amplified TCR beta CDR3 regions. The HTBI set primed first-round TCR CDR3 RT-PCR. TCRdb re-analysed the multiplex PCR reads in MiXCR, keeping a single row per CDR3 protein. Counted here are approximately 520,000 distinct CDR3 sequences, about 20% occurring once; the ten biggest clones make up more than 25%. Sequenced input: blood. This receptor was identified in a man between 18 and 29 years old with Graves' hyperthyroidism.

CDR3 protein: CASSLQVVVPSEQYF. The CDR3 DNA reads TGTGCCAGTAGCTTACAGGTTGTGGTCCCCTCCGAGCAGTACTTC. V gene TRBV19 combines with J gene TRBJ2-7; maybe TRBD1 (5 bases). CDR3 size: 15 residues. Germline CDR1 and CDR2: LNHDA and SQIVND (reference sequence). The ends were cut back, 6 bases at V and 6 bases at J, with 21 bases in the middle.